This TCR beta chain was captured by sequencing in a study of T cells after yellow fever vaccination. TCRdb re-derived calls from the 5' RACE reads in MiXCR, one entry per CDR3 protein. The data hold about 340,000 distinct CDR3 sequences, with around 13% observed a single time. The source material was CD4+ T cells sorted from PBMCs, sampled 15 days after the yellow fever booster vaccination. This TCR was recovered from a man aged 18 to 35 who received the YFV17D yellow fever vaccine.

CDR3 residues: CASSLGYLAGGHQETQYF. The CDR3 DNA follows: TGCGCCAGCAGCTTGGGATATCTAGCGGGGGGCCACCAAGAGACCCAGTACTTC. The V call is TRBV5-1, the J call TRBJ2-5, with TRBD2 matching over 11 bases. V lost 0 bases, J lost 0 bases, and 7 bases stayed unmatched. Germline CDR1 and CDR2: SGHRS and YFSETQ. The CDR3 has 18 residues.